These 26 T cell receptor beta chains share one sample of origin, sequenced in a study of blood T cell repertoires in COVID-19. Sequencing was performed with immunoSEQ multiplex PCR; in TCRdb, only in-frame clones are kept and a portion is missing. The data contain 450,000 or so clones, 80% to 90% of them singletons. Material: peripheral blood. The receptors were gathered from a man aged 18 to 29 with COVID-19, enrolled during active disease.

This chain connects TRBV5-6 to TRBJ2-6, with 9 bases lining up with TRBD2. Looked up from germline, CDR1 is SGHDT and CDR2 is YYEEEE. J was trimmed by 0 bases and V by 1 base; bases with no gene match: 8. The CDR3 runs to 19 residues. The CDR3 coding sequence is TGTGCCAGCAGCTTGCTAGCGGGGAGAACCTACTCTGGGGCCAACGTCCTGACTTTC. This translates into CASSLLAGRTYSGANVLTF.

The gene calls are TRBV27 and TRBJ1-6; D possibly corresponds to TRBD1 (6 bases). Germline values: CDR1 MNHEY, CDR2 SMNVEV (reference sequence). The CDR3 has 15 residues. The ends were cut back, 5 bases at V and 15 bases at J, with 23 bases in the middle. The CDR3 region is CASSERLGTPSHLHF. CDR3 sequence (DNA): TGTGCCAGCAGTGAACGACTCGGGACACCGTCCCACCTCCACTTT.

V is TRBV27 and J is TRBJ2-7, with a possible D match to TRBD2 (5 bases). CDR1 MNHEY and CDR2 SMNVEV come from the germline V gene (reference sequence). This CDR3 spans 14 amino acids. Trimming shortened V by 8 bases and J by 5 bases, and 19 bases separated the two germline ends. This CDR3 is CASSDRGYIHEQYF. The CDR3 DNA sequence: TGTGCCAGCTCGGACCGGGGTTATATTCACGAGCAGTACTTC.

The gene calls are TRBV6-2 or TRBV6-3 and TRBJ2-3; 9 bases map to TRBD2. Germline lookup yields CDR1 MNHEY and CDR2 SVGEGT. The CDR3 extends over 14 amino acids. V lost 6 bases, J lost 6 bases, and 7 bases stayed unmatched. CDR3 loop: CASSLAGEADTQYF. CDR3 bases: TGTGCCAGCAGCTTAGCGGGGGAGGCGGATACGCAGTATTTT.

The chain links TRBV18 to TRBJ2-2, with D tentatively TRBD2 (6 bases). Germline loops: CDR1 KGHSH, CDR2 LQKENI. This CDR3 comprises 16 residues. V was pared by 3 bases and J by 1 base, with 12 bases between. The CDR3 region has the DNA TGTGCCAGCTCACCCTCGTCGCGGGGGAACACCGGGGAGCTGTTTTTT. It specifies CASSPSSRGNTGELFF.

The chain couples TRBV10-1 to TRBJ2-5; D is perhaps TRBD2 (6 bases). Trimming removed 3 bases from V and 7 bases from J, with 15 bases in between. Germline CDR1 reads WNHNN; CDR2 reads SYGVQD (reference sequence). The length of the CDR3 is 14 residues. This chain's CDR3 is CASSEVQGGVTQYF. CDR3 bases: TGCGCCAGCAGTGAAGTCCAGGGAGGTGTGACCCAGTACTTC.

This chain uses TRBV11-2 with TRBJ2-5; D ambiguous. Per germline, CDR1 SGHAT and CDR2 FQNNGV. With 3 bases removed from V and 2 bases from J, the gap between germline ends came to 7 bases. The CDR3 sequence is 13 residues long. CDR3 in DNA: TGTGCCAGCAGCTTCTACAGTCAAGAGACCCAGTACTTC. It yields the protein CASSFYSQETQYF.

DNA of the CDR3: TGTGCCAGCAGCTTTAGGGTCCCGACTAGCGGCAATGAGCAGTTCTTC. The encoded protein is CASSFRVPTSGNEQFF. This chain joins TRBV11-3 and TRBJ2-1, with 9 nucleotides matching TRBD2. J was trimmed by 6 bases and V by 3 bases; bases with no gene match: 9. This CDR3 comprises 16 residues. The germline V gene encodes CDR1 SGHNT and CDR2 YENEEA.

This clone has just one count. J is TRBJ2-1 and V is TRBV2; D may be TRBD2 (5 bases). CDR1 and CDR2 (germline): SNHLY, FYNNEI. CDR3 length: 16 amino acids. V dropped 2 bases and J dropped 2 bases, with 13 bases sitting between them. CDR3 region: CASSEPGLGTYNEQFF. The CDR3 DNA reads TGTGCCAGCAGTGAACCCGGACTCGGCACCTACAATGAGCAGTTCTTC.

This chain connects TRBV7-9 to TRBJ1-1; possibly TRBD1 for D (5 bases). V dropped 2 bases and J dropped 0 bases, with 13 bases sitting between them. Germline assignment: CDR1 SEHNR and CDR2 FQNEAQ (reference sequence). The CDR3 runs 16 residues. The CDR3 bases are TGTGCCAGCAGCTTATACGTCGGGGGGATGAACACTGAAGCTTTCTTT. Amino acids: CASSLYVGGMNTEAFF.

The chain uses TRBV13 and TRBJ2-7; D possibly corresponds to TRBD1 (5 bases). This CDR3 spans 17 amino acids. Trimming left V 2 bases short and J 6 bases short, with 23 bases between. Germline loops: CDR1 PRHDT, CDR2 FYEKMQ (reference sequence). The CDR3 coding sequence is TGTGCCAGCAGCTTAACCCTAAGTCACAGGAGCGATTTCGAGCAGTACTTC. Its translation: CASSLTLSHRSDFEQYF. Complete variable domain (other parts from reference TRBV13 and TRBJ2-7): AAGVIQSPRHLIKEKRETATLKCYPIPRHDTVYWYQQGPGQDPQFLISFYEKMQSDKGSIPDRFSAQQFSDYHSELNMSSLELGDSALYFCASSLTLSHRSDFEQYFGPGTRLTVT.

The genes are TRBV7-2 and TRBJ2-1; TRBD2 might be the D (7 bases). CDR1 SGHTA and CDR2 FQGNSA come from the germline V gene. Between the trimmed V and J ends, which lost 5 bases and 4 bases, there was a span of 12 bases. This CDR3 is built from 14 residues. DNA for the CDR3: TGTGCCAGCAGCAGGGGGGGAGGGTACAATGAGCAGTTCTTC. It translates to CASSRGGGYNEQFF.

This chain joins TRBV4-1 and TRBJ2-3; 11 bases are shared with TRBD1. The CDR3 is 17 residues long. Germline V lookup: CDR1 MGHRA, CDR2 YSYEKL. V lost 4 bases, J lost 5 bases, and 11 bases stayed unmatched. CDR3 nucleotides: TGCGCCAGCAGCCTAGTTATTGGACAGGGGGCGTTAGATACGCAGTATTTT. This gives the protein CASSLVIGQGALDTQYF.

J is TRBJ2-5 and V is TRBV2; 9 bases align to TRBD2. V shed 8 bases and J 5 bases; nucleotides not matched to a gene: 6. CDR1 and CDR2 (germline): SNHLY, FYNNEI. The CDR3 length is 13 residues. DNA for the CDR3: TGTGCCAGCGGGCGGGAGGGCCCGGAGACCCAGTACTTC. It translates to CASGREGPETQYF. Complete variable domain (other parts from reference TRBV2 and TRBJ2-5): EPEVTQTPSHQVTQMGQEVILRCVPISNHLYFYWYRQILGQKVEFLVSFYNNEISEKSEIFDDQFSVERPDGSNFTLKIRSTKLEDSAMYFCASGREGPETQYFGPGTRLLVL.

The gene calls are TRBV5-4 and TRBJ1-6; D may be TRBD1 (5 bases). The CDR3 contains 17 residues. The germline gives CDR1 SGHNT, CDR2 YYREEE (reference sequence). V was cut by 4 bases and J by 0 bases, with 14 bases left in between. The CDR3 sequence: CASSAGGGISYNSPLHF. The CDR3 DNA reads TGTGCCAGCAGCGCTGGTGGGGGGATCTCCTATAATTCACCCCTCCACTTT.

The V and J genes are TRBV15 and TRBJ2-7; D is possibly TRBD1 (6 bases). The V gene's germline CDR1 is LNHNV and CDR2 YYDKDF (reference sequence). V dropped 0 bases and J dropped 6 bases, with 9 bases sitting between them. This CDR3 region has 13 residues. The CDR3 DNA reads TGTGCCACCAGCAGAGATTTGGGGGCCGAGCAGTACTTC. It yields the protein CATSRDLGAEQYF.

This chain uses TRBV3-1 (or the pseudogene TRBV3-2) with TRBJ2-1; the D gene is possibly TRBD2 (6 bases). CDR3 length: 17 residues. The V end was cut by 1 base, the J end by 7 bases, with 20 bases between. The germline gives CDR1 LGHDT, CDR2 YNNKEL (reference sequence). In DNA, the CDR3 is TGTGCCAGCAGCCAAGTTCAGGGAAGGAGGGTCAGGAATGAGCAGTTCTTC. Its translation is CASSQVQGRRVRNEQFF.

For the CDR3, the DNA is TGTGCCAGCAGTGAAGTAGGACATATGAACACTGAAGCTTTCTTT. This codes for CASSEVGHMNTEAFF. This sequence joins TRBV6-1 and TRBJ1-1; D might be TRBD1 (5 bases). Trimming cost V 1 base and J 0 bases, with 9 bases left between them. The CDR3 loop spans 15 amino acids. Germline assignment: CDR1 MNHNS and CDR2 SASEGT.

This chain joins TRBV4-2 and TRBJ1-1, with 7 bases aligning to TRBD1. Trimming removed 1 base from V and 1 base from J; junction bases left unmatched: 3. The CDR3 consists of 15 residues. Germline V gene sequence: CDR1 LGHNA, CDR2 YNFKEQ. CDR3 sequence (DNA): TGTGCCAGCAGCCAAGCTGGGACAGCGAACACTGAAGCTTTCTTT. It translates to CASSQAGTANTEAFF.

This chain links TRBV2 with TRBJ2-7, with 7 bases fitting TRBD1. Germline CDR1 and CDR2: SNHLY and FYNNEI. With V trimmed by 5 bases and J by 0 bases, 7 bases remained unmatched. The CDR3 has 15 residues. The CDR3 loop reads CASSLDRVYSYEQYF. The DNA for the CDR3 is TGTGCCAGCAGTCTAGACAGGGTTTACTCCTACGAGCAGTACTTC. The entire variable domain, with the rest obtained from reference TRBV2 and TRBJ2-7, is as follows: EPEVTQTPSHQVTQMGQEVILRCVPISNHLYFYWYRQILGQKVEFLVSFYNNEISEKSEIFDDQFSVERPDGSNFTLKIRSTKLEDSAMYFCASSLDRVYSYEQYFGPGTRLTVT.

The chain has TRBV18 and TRBJ1-5, with 7 positions matching TRBD1. The V and J ends lost 3 bases and 5 bases, in that order; junction bases with no gene match: 4. The germline CDR1 and CDR2 sequences are KGHSH and LQKENI. The CDR3 extends over 14 amino acids. As DNA, the CDR3 is TGTGCCAGCTCACCCGACACAGGGGATCAGCCCCAGCATTTT. This gives the protein CASSPDTGDQPQHF.

This chain links TRBV6-6 with TRBJ2-1; perhaps TRBD2 as D (6 bases). CDR1 is MNHNY and CDR2 is SVGAGI in the germline V gene (reference sequence). The CDR3 contains 12 residues. The CDR3 protein is CAVSGLNNEQFF. CDR3 nucleotides: TGTGCTGTTTCGGGACTTAACAATGAGCAGTTCTTC.

The chain couples TRBV9 to TRBJ2-1; a possible D gene is TRBD1 (6 bases). The germline V gene encodes CDR1 SGDLS and CDR2 YYNGEE. The CDR3 has 18 residues. Between the trimmed V and J ends, which lost 0 bases and 2 bases, there was a span of 18 bases. The CDR3 DNA sequence: TGTGCCAGCAGCGTAGAGGGGGAGAGGGGGTTCGCCTACAATGAGCAGTTCTTC. Protein sequence: CASSVEGERGFAYNEQFF.

The chain carries TRBV6-1 and TRBJ2-7; the match to TRBD2 covers 7 bases. The CDR3 spans 15 residues. Germline V CDR1 and CDR2: MNHNS, SASEGT. Trimming took 0 bases from V and 1 from J; bases not matched to a gene: 3. The CDR3 DNA reads TGTGCCAGCAGTGAAGCAGCAGCGGGGTCCTACGAGCAGTACTTC. Translation: CASSEAAAGSYEQYF.

The CDR3, as DNA: TGTGCCAGCAGTCCACTAGCGGGGTCCTACGAGCAGTACTTC. Amino acid sequence: CASSPLAGSYEQYF. This rearrangement joins TRBV2 to TRBJ2-7, with 10 bases aligning to TRBD2. J was trimmed by 1 base and V by 5 bases; bases with no gene match: 2. Per germline, CDR1 SNHLY and CDR2 FYNNEI. This CDR3 is built from 14 residues.

The chain employs TRBV11-2 and TRBJ2-7; a possible D gene is TRBD1 (6 bases). The CDR3 is made up of 13 amino acids. Germline loops: CDR1 SGHAT, CDR2 FQNNGV. Trimming shortened V by 5 bases and J by 5 bases, and 13 bases separated the two germline ends. The chain's CDR3 is CASSRAGTNEQYF. DNA for the CDR3: TGTGCCAGCAGCCGAGCCGGGACAAACGAGCAGTACTTC.